The rows below give T cell receptor beta chains drawn from one sample of a study of cytomegalovirus exposure and HLA in healthy donors. Assay used: immunoSEQ multiplex PCR; TCRdb lists only in-frame clones, some missing. The profile shows roughly 240,000 clones, around 80% of them singletons. The sample consisted of PBMCs. These receptors all stem from a boy between 10 and 17 years old in good health and CMV-seronegative. Both conserved end residues are part of each CDR3. The order of the fields is V gene, D gene, clone size, J gene, CDR3 protein, CDR3 DNA. A D gene is named only where the DNA matches it firmly. Expanded clones get a size class; other rows say once, few or many, or leave the size out.

v_gene: TRBV30
d_gene: TRBD2
abundance: .
j_gene: TRBJ2-1
CDR3aa: CAWKRRLAGTDEQFF
CDR3nt: TGTGCCTGGAAACGGAGACTAGCGGGGACCGATGAGCAGTTCTTC

v_gene: TRBV30
d_gene: .
abundance: .
j_gene: TRBJ1-2
CDR3aa: CACLYRDMFYGYTF
CDR3nt: TGTGCCTGCCTGTACAGGGATATGTTCTATGGCTACACCTTC

v_gene: TRBV9
d_gene: .
abundance: few
j_gene: TRBJ1-1
CDR3aa: CASSVVSENTEAFF
CDR3nt: TGTGCCAGCAGCGTAGTGAGCGAGAACACTGAAGCTTTCTTT

v_gene: TRBV30
d_gene: .
abundance: .
j_gene: TRBJ1-6
CDR3aa: CAVGHSTF
CDR3nt: TGTGCCGTGGGACACAGCACCTTT

v_gene: TRBV6-5
d_gene: .
abundance: .
j_gene: TRBJ1-3
CDR3aa: CAISDGAEGNTIYF
CDR3nt: TGTGCCATCAGTGATGGGGCAGAAGGAAACACCATATATTTT

v_gene: TRBV11-3
d_gene: TRBD1
abundance: .
j_gene: TRBJ2-7
CDR3aa: CASSPMGQGAGEQYF
CDR3nt: TGTGCCAGCAGTCCCATGGGGCAGGGGGCCGGCGAGCAGTACTTC

v_gene: TRBV6-6
d_gene: .
abundance: .
j_gene: TRBJ2-5
CDR3aa: CASSYSLNLQETQYF
CDR3nt: TGTGCCAGCAGTTACTCACTAAATTTACAAGAGACCCAGTACTTC

v_gene: TRBV5-1
d_gene: .
abundance: .
j_gene: TRBJ1-1
CDR3aa: CASRQELNTEAFF
CDR3nt: TGCGCCAGCAGACAGGAGCTGAACACTGAAGCTTTCTTT

v_gene: TRBV5-1
d_gene: .
abundance: .
j_gene: TRBJ2-3
CDR3aa: CASSLALGAGTDTQYF
CDR3nt: TGCGCCAGCAGCTTGGCACTAGGGGCGGGGACAGATACGCAGTATTTT

v_gene: TRBV7-8
d_gene: .
abundance: .
j_gene: TRBJ2-3
CDR3aa: CASSPWAGASTDTQYF
CDR3nt: TGTGCCAGCAGCCCTTGGGCAGGGGCTAGCACAGATACGCAGTATTTT

v_gene: TRBV4-2
d_gene: .
abundance: once
j_gene: TRBJ1-2
CDR3aa: CASSQDLRLYGYTF
CDR3nt: TGTGCCAGCAGCCAGGATCTCCGACTCTATGGCTACACCTTC

v_gene: TRBV29-1
d_gene: TRBD2
abundance: .
j_gene: TRBJ2-7
CDR3aa: CSVEGLAGGSVYEQYF
CDR3nt: TGCAGCGTGGAAGGACTAGCGGGAGGGTCGGTCTACGAGCAGTACTTC

v_gene: TRBV27
d_gene: .
abundance: .
j_gene: TRBJ2-1
CDR3aa: CASSLRQASYNEQFF
CDR3nt: TGTGCCAGCAGTTTAAGACAGGCCTCCTACAATGAGCAGTTCTTC

v_gene: TRBV19
d_gene: .
abundance: .
j_gene: TRBJ1-1
CDR3aa: CASSVPFGNTEAFF
CDR3nt: TGTGCCAGTAGTGTTCCCTTCGGGAACACTGAAGCTTTCTTT

v_gene: TRBV5-5
d_gene: .
abundance: .
j_gene: TRBJ2-5
CDR3aa: CASSLGVGQETQYF
CDR3nt: TGTGCCAGCAGCTTAGGGGTTGGGCAGGAGACCCAGTACTTC

v_gene: TRBV7-9
d_gene: .
abundance: .
j_gene: TRBJ2-1
CDR3aa: CASSLVGGGRLKRQFF
CDR3nt: TGTGCCAGCAGCTTAGTAGGGGGGGGGAGGTTAAAAAGGCAGTTCTTC

v_gene: TRBV7-9
d_gene: .
abundance: few
j_gene: TRBJ2-3
CDR3aa: CASSPLGWADTQYF
CDR3nt: TGTGCCAGCAGCCCGCTAGGTTGGGCAGATACGCAGTATTTT

v_gene: TRBV2
d_gene: .
abundance: .
j_gene: TRBJ1-4
CDR3aa: CASSDVRGRVNEKLFF
CDR3nt: TGTGCCAGCAGTGACGTGCGGGGGCGGGTTAATGAAAAACTGTTTTTT

v_gene: TRBV29-1
d_gene: TRBD1
abundance: .
j_gene: TRBJ2-7
CDR3aa: CSVETGTGVLYEQYF
CDR3nt: TGCAGCGTTGAAACCGGGACAGGTGTCTTGTACGAGCAGTACTTT

v_gene: TRBV11-2
d_gene: TRBD2
abundance: .
j_gene: TRBJ2-7
CDR3aa: CASSPLAGWSSYEQYF
CDR3nt: TGTGCCAGCAGCCCCTTAGCGGGATGGAGCTCCTACGAGCAGTACTTC

v_gene: TRBV6-1
d_gene: TRBD1
abundance: .
j_gene: TRBJ1-5
CDR3aa: CASSESRGNQPQHF
CDR3nt: TGTGCCAGCAGTGAATCCAGGGGGAATCAGCCCCAGCATTTT

v_gene: TRBV9
d_gene: .
abundance: .
j_gene: TRBJ2-7
CDR3aa: CASSVGGGDSEQYF
CDR3nt: TGCGCCAGCAGCGTGGGAGGAGGGGACTCCGAGCAGTACTTC

v_gene: TRBV6-5
d_gene: .
abundance: .
j_gene: TRBJ1-1
CDR3aa: CASSQGLNTEAFF
CDR3nt: TGTGCCAGCAGCCAGGGCTTGAACACTGAAGCTTTCTTT

v_gene: TRBV19
d_gene: .
abundance: medium-sized
j_gene: TRBJ2-6
CDR3aa: CASSIPRSGANVLTF
CDR3nt: TGTGCCAGTAGTATTCCCCGCTCTGGGGCCAACGTCCTGACTTTC

v_gene: TRBV5-5
d_gene: TRBD1
abundance: .
j_gene: TRBJ1-1
CDR3aa: CASSLVTGLNTEAFF
CDR3nt: TGTGCCAGCAGCTTGGTGACAGGGCTGAACACTGAAGCTTTCTTT

v_gene: TRBV9
d_gene: .
abundance: .
j_gene: TRBJ1-2
CDR3aa: CASSVVGWGGGDYGYTF
CDR3nt: TGTGCCAGCAGCGTAGTTGGGTGGGGAGGTGGTGACTATGGCTACACCTTC

v_gene: TRBV5-1
d_gene: .
abundance: .
j_gene: TRBJ1-1
CDR3aa: CASSIRGTMNTEAFF
CDR3nt: TGCGCCAGCAGCATTCGAGGGACAATGAACACTGAAGCTTTCTTT

v_gene: TRBV5-1
d_gene: .
abundance: few
j_gene: TRBJ1-6
CDR3aa: CASSPRDGDSPLHF
CDR3nt: TGCGCCAGCAGCCCACGGGATGGGGATTCACCCCTCCACTTT

v_gene: TRBV5-4
d_gene: .
abundance: .
j_gene: TRBJ2-5
CDR3aa: CASSLSGGSGRETQYF
CDR3nt: TGTGCCAGCAGCTTGTCTGGCGGGTCCGGTAGGGAGACCCAGTACTTC

v_gene: TRBV27
d_gene: TRBD2
abundance: .
j_gene: TRBJ2-1
CDR3aa: CASSVLAGGGGLYEQFF
CDR3nt: TGTGCCAGCAGTGTCCTAGCGGGAGGAGGGGGTCTTTATGAGCAGTTCTTC

v_gene: TRBV5-1
d_gene: TRBD1
abundance: .
j_gene: TRBJ1-1
CDR3aa: CASSLEPGTVLTMNTEAFF
CDR3nt: TGCGCCAGCAGCTTGGAACCTGGGACAGTACTGACTATGAACACTGAAGCTTTCTTT

v_gene: TRBV4-2
d_gene: .
abundance: .
j_gene: TRBJ2-1
CDR3aa: CASSPSNYPSYNEQFF
CDR3nt: TGTGCCAGCAGCCCCTCCAACTACCCCTCCTACAATGAGCAGTTCTTC

v_gene: TRBV4-2
d_gene: .
abundance: .
j_gene: TRBJ1-1
CDR3aa: CASSHPTENTEAFF
CDR3nt: TGTGCCAGCAGCCATCCGACAGAAAACACTGAAGCTTTCTTT

v_gene: TRBV7-9
d_gene: TRBD1
abundance: .
j_gene: TRBJ1-2
CDR3aa: CASSAPRGLGYGYTF
CDR3nt: TGTGCCAGCAGCGCACCCAGGGGGCTCGGCTATGGCTACACCTTC

v_gene: TRBV19
d_gene: TRBD1
abundance: few
j_gene: TRBJ1-2
CDR3aa: CASSGGAGTGRSYTF
CDR3nt: TGTGCCAGTAGTGGAGGTGCCGGGACAGGGAGAAGCTACACCTTC

v_gene: TRBV14
d_gene: .
abundance: .
j_gene: TRBJ2-5
CDR3aa: CASGARRGDIETQYF
CDR3nt: TGTGCCAGCGGAGCACGACGGGGTGACATAGAGACCCAGTACTTC

v_gene: TRBV2
d_gene: .
abundance: .
j_gene: TRBJ1-5
CDR3aa: CASRQDTNQPQHF
CDR3nt: TGTGCCAGCCGACAGGATACCAATCAGCCCCAGCATTTT

v_gene: TRBV10-2
d_gene: TRBD1
abundance: .
j_gene: TRBJ2-1
CDR3aa: CASSDAWTGGGNEQFF
CDR3nt: TGCGCCAGCAGTGATGCTTGGACAGGGGGCGGCAATGAGCAGTTCTTC

v_gene: TRBV13
d_gene: TRBD1
abundance: .
j_gene: TRBJ1-2
CDR3aa: CASSLGTGSFGYTF
CDR3nt: TGTGCCAGCAGCCTCGGGACAGGGTCTTTCGGCTACACCTTC

v_gene: TRBV27
d_gene: .
abundance: .
j_gene: TRBJ2-5
CDR3aa: CASSLRGQQETQYF
CDR3nt: TGTGCCAGCAGCTTGCGGGGACAGCAAGAGACCCAGTACTTC